This passage covers 20 T cell receptor beta chains from one sample sequenced in a study of cytomegalovirus exposure and HLA in healthy donors. PCR primers comprised 60 Vbeta and 13 Jbeta primers. TCRdb's copy holds only in-frame clones and misses some; the assay was immunoSEQ multiplex PCR. Of approximately 130,000 clones in the sample, approximately 82% were seen once. The specimen sequenced was PBMCs. The receptors shown here come from a boy aged 2 to 9 in good health and CMV-seronegative.

CDR3 loop: CATSRRQSSYEQYF. In DNA, the CDR3 is TGTGCCACCAGCAGACGACAGAGCTCCTACGAGCAGTACTTC. V is TRBV15 and J is TRBJ2-7, with D perhaps TRBD1 (5 bases). Germline CDR1 and CDR2: LNHNV and YYDKDF (reference sequence). The CDR3 runs to 14 residues. Trimming took 2 bases from V and 0 from J, leaving 8 bases between them.

This chain connects TRBV13 to TRBJ2-4; D remains unclear. Trimming cost V 4 bases and J 0 bases, with 7 bases left between them. CDR1 and CDR2 (germline): PRHDT, FYEKMQ (reference sequence). The length of the CDR3 is 14 residues. The DNA for the CDR3 is TGTGCCAGCAGCTCCCTTGTAGCCAAAAACATTCAGTACTTC. As protein: CASSSLVAKNIQYF. Using reference TRBV13 and TRBJ2-4 for the parts outside the CDR3, the full variable domain is AAGVIQSPRHLIKEKRETATLKCYPIPRHDTVYWYQQGPGQDPQFLISFYEKMQSDKGSIPDRFSAQQFSDYHSELNMSSLELGDSALYFCASSSLVAKNIQYFGAGTRLSVL.

This chain uses TRBV7-2 with TRBJ1-1; unclear D gene. From germline, CDR1 is SGHTA and CDR2 FQGNSA. V was clipped by 3 bases and J by 4 bases, with 12 bases between them. This CDR3 has 14 amino acids. DNA for the CDR3: TGTGCCAGCAGCTTGTACGCCGCGAGCACTGAAGCTTTCTTT. Residues: CASSLYAASTEAFF.

J is TRBJ2-1 and V is TRBV10-3; 7 bases line up with TRBD1. The CDR3 length is 16 residues. The ends lost 5 bases at V and 9 bases at J; junction bases unmatched: 16. Germline CDR1 ENHRY, CDR2 SYGVKD. In nucleotides, the CDR3 is TGTGCCATCAGTACGGTTACAGGGGACACCTTGCCTGAGCAGTTCTTC. Its translation: CAISTVTGDTLPEQFF.

The chain links TRBV14 to TRBJ2-7; D is undetermined. Germline CDR1 SGHDN, CDR2 FVKESK. This CDR3 comprises 13 residues. The V gene lost 1 base and the J gene lost 2 bases, with 6 bases spanning the gap. CDR3 sequence reads: CASSQAGPYEQYF. CDR3 DNA sequence: TGTGCCAGCAGCCAAGCCGGTCCCTACGAGCAGTACTTC.

This clone came up once. This rearrangement joins TRBV29-1 to TRBJ1-1; tentatively, D is TRBD1 (5 bases). The length of the CDR3 is 14 residues. V lost 5 bases, J lost 1 base, and 14 bases lay in between. CDR1 is SQVTM and CDR2 is ANQGSEA in the germline V gene. Here the CDR3 DNA reads TGCAGCGTTTTTCCCGGGAGGGGGAACACTGAAGCTTTCTTT. Amino acids: CSVFPGRGNTEAFF.

The V call is TRBV6-1, the J call TRBJ1-3; unclear D gene. The germline CDR1 and CDR2 sequences are MNHNS and SASEGT. Trimming shortened V by 1 base and J by 0 bases, and 10 bases separated the two germline ends. There are 16 residues in the CDR3. In nucleotides, the CDR3 is TGTGCCAGCAGTGAAGGGAGGGTGCCCTCTGGAAACACCATATATTTT. This translates into CASSEGRVPSGNTIYF.

The V gene is TRBV6-5, the J gene TRBJ2-5; D is unresolved. The V end lost 6 bases, the J end lost 5 bases, and 7 bases lay between the germline ends. The CDR3 has 11 residues. Germline V gene sequence: CDR1 MNHEY, CDR2 SVGAGI. CDR3 protein: CASRYVETQYF. The CDR3 bases are TGTGCCAGCAGATATGTGGAGACCCAGTACTTC.

This sequence joins TRBV28 and TRBJ2-3; 7 nucleotides match TRBD2. The CDR3 contains 15 residues. Trimming at V came to 5 bases and at J to 2 bases, leaving 7 bases not matched to a gene. The germline gives CDR1 MDHEN, CDR2 SYDVKM. CDR3 loop: CASSPRAGSTDTQYF. Here the CDR3 DNA reads TGTGCCAGCAGTCCGCGAGCGGGATCCACAGATACGCAGTATTTT.

This rearrangement joins TRBV19 to TRBJ1-5; D possibly corresponds to TRBD1 (5 bases). This CDR3 region has 16 residues. CDR1 and CDR2 (germline): LNHDA, SQIVND (reference sequence). The V end was cut by 3 bases, the J end by 1 base, with 13 bases between. The CDR3 region has the DNA TGTGCCAGTAGTATGGGGATTACAGGCAGCAATCAGCCCCAGCATTTT. Protein product: CASSMGITGSNQPQHF.

The chain couples TRBV30 to TRBJ2-7; D is perhaps TRBD1 (5 bases). The CDR3 runs 13 residues. CDR1 is GTSNPN, CDR2 SVGIG, per germline (reference sequence). Trimming removed 2 bases from V and 2 bases from J, with 10 bases in between. CDR3 residues: CAWSRGWTYEQYF. DNA of the CDR3: TGTGCCTGGAGTAGGGGCTGGACCTACGAGCAGTACTTC.

This chain links TRBV5-6 with TRBJ1-5; D is unclear. The V gene's germline CDR1 is SGHDT and CDR2 YYEEEE. The CDR3 contains 14 residues. V dropped 4 bases and J dropped 2 bases, with 10 bases sitting between them. The CDR3 loop reads CASSEGWGNQPQHF. The CDR3 nucleotides are TGTGCCAGCAGCGAGGGATGGGGCAATCAGCCCCAGCATTTT.

The chain joins TRBV18 to TRBJ1-1; no firm D call. The CDR3 runs 15 residues. The ends were cut back, 1 base at V and 3 bases at J, with 12 bases in the middle. In germline, CDR1 is KGHSH, CDR2 LQKENI. The CDR3 loop reads CASSPLPGGDTEAFF. DNA of the CDR3: TGTGCCAGCTCACCACTTCCAGGCGGGGACACTGAAGCTTTCTTT. The complete variable domain, with remaining parts taken from reference TRBV18 and TRBJ1-1, reads NAGVMQNPRHLVRRRGQEARLRCSPMKGHSHVYWYRQLPEEGLKFMVYLQKENIIDESGMPKERFSAEFPKEGPSILRIQQVVRGDSAAYFCASSPLPGGDTEAFFGQGTRLTVV.

In its sample, this clone was seen a few times. The chain carries TRBV6-5 and TRBJ1-1; no clear D. The CDR3 totals 14 residues. V lost 0 bases, J lost 10 bases, and 15 bases lay in between. CDR1 is MNHEY, CDR2 SVGAGI, per germline. The DNA for the CDR3 is TGTGCCAGCAGTTACTCGATAGCTACGTCTGGAGCTTTCTTT. It encodes CASSYSIATSGAFF.

The gene calls are TRBV6-1 and TRBJ2-1; possible D gene TRBD2, 5 bases. Germline lookup yields CDR1 MNHNS and CDR2 SASEGT. This CDR3 is 16 amino acids long. The V and J ends lost 0 bases and 3 bases respectively, with 12 bases between them. In DNA, the CDR3 is TGTGCCAGCAGTGAAGCGCGGGCCCCCCGCTACAATGAGCAGTTCTTC. Translating gives CASSEARAPRYNEQFF.

This sequence joins TRBV2 and TRBJ1-5; D might be TRBD1 (5 bases). The ends were cut back, 3 bases at V and 3 bases at J, with 12 bases in the middle. The CDR3 is made up of 15 amino acids. Looked up from germline, CDR1 is SNHLY and CDR2 is FYNNEI. The CDR3 bases are TGTGCCAGCAGTGATTTAGTGACAGACAATCAGCCCCAGCATTTT. It specifies CASSDLVTDNQPQHF.

This clone was seen just once. This chain uses TRBV2 with TRBJ1-1; D is undetermined. V was trimmed by 2 bases and J by 2 bases, leaving 6 bases between them. The V gene's germline CDR1 is SNHLY and CDR2 FYNNEI. The CDR3 spans 13 residues. Here the CDR3 reads CASSETGNTEAFF. CDR3 coding DNA: TGTGCCAGCAGTGAAACGGGTAACACTGAAGCTTTCTTT.

This sequence joins TRBV4-1 and TRBJ1-1; TRBD1 aligns across 12 bases. Germline V gene lookup returns CDR1 MGHRA and CDR2 YSYEKL. The V gene end was trimmed by 6 bases and the J gene end by 4 bases; junction bases not matched to a gene: 3. This CDR3 spans 14 amino acids. The CDR3, as DNA: TGCGCCAGCAGGGGGGACAGGGGGCCCACTGAAGCTTTCTTT. This encodes CASRGDRGPTEAFF.

The chain recombines TRBV27 with TRBJ1-2, with D maybe TRBD1 (6 bases). V was clipped by 0 bases and J by 3 bases, with 11 bases between them. Germline V lookup: CDR1 MNHEY, CDR2 SMNVEV (reference sequence). There are 15 residues in the CDR3. CDR3 region: CASSLSRTGYYGYTF. DNA for the CDR3: TGTGCCAGCAGTTTATCTCGCACAGGGTACTATGGCTACACCTTC.

In DNA, the CDR3 is TGTGCCAGCACGCTAAGCGGGGAAGGGACCCAGTACTTC. It translates to CASTLSGEGTQYF. V usage is TRBV6-1 and J usage is TRBJ2-5; 7 bases align to TRBD2. Germline values: CDR1 MNHNS, CDR2 SASEGT. The CDR3 has 13 residues. V was pared by 7 bases and J by 7 bases, with 9 bases of the junction left unmatched.